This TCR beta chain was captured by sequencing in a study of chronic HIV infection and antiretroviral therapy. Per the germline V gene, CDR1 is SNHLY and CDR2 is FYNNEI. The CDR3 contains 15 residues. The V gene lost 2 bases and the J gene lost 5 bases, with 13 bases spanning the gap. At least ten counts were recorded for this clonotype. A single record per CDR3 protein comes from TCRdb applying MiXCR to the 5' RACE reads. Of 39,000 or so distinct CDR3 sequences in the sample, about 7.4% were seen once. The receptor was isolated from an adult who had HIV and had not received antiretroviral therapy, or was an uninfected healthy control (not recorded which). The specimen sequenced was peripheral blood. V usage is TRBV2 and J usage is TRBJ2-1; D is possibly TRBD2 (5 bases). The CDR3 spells CASSELSGRNNEQFF. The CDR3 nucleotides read TGTGCCAGCAGTGAATTAAGCGGTAGAAACAATGAGCAGTTCTTC.